Below, 31 T cell receptor beta chains from the same sample are listed, as sequenced in a study of blood T cells in healthy people across ages. Primed by a sample-barcoded 5' primer and a J-beta primer mix, a second PCR proceeded for 7 to 11 cycles. TCRdb independently ran MiXCR on the 5' RACE reads; one entry per CDR3 protein. The sample shows approximately 580,000 distinct CDR3 sequences, nearly 25% of them seen only once. A further study also used this sample, focusing on T cells of mothers and their children.

The sequencing input was blood. These receptors originate from a boy between 5 and 17 years old in good health.

This clonotype was seen many times. The chain links TRBV6-5 to TRBJ2-1; TRBD2 agrees at 16 bases. Trimming took 0 bases from V and 5 from J; bases not matched to a gene: 1. Germline CDR1 and CDR2: MNHEY and SVGAGI. The CDR3 consists of 17 residues. As DNA, the CDR3 is TGTGCCAGCAGTTACTCCGGGACTAGCGGGGGGGACAATGAGCAGTTCTTC. Amino acid sequence: CASSYSGTSGGDNEQFF.

This clonotype showed up just a few times. The V call is TRBV20-1, the J call TRBJ1-6; D unclear. The CDR3 is made up of 13 amino acids. Trimming took off 0 bases at V and 6 bases at J, with 6 bases between the two ends. Germline V gene sequence: CDR1 DFQATT, CDR2 SNEGSKA (reference sequence). The CDR3: CSARDPGNSPLHF. The CDR3 nucleotides are TGCAGTGCTAGAGATCCGGGTAATTCACCCCTCCACTTT.

On this clonotype itself: Germline and junction disagree at one end, which may indicate a read error. The V call is TRBV2, the J call TRBJ2-2; TRBD2 might be the D (6 bases). The CDR3 length is 14 residues. Germline V CDR1 and CDR2: SNHLY, FYNNEI. CDR3 nucleotide sequence: TGTGCCAGCAGAGGGACTTCCAACACCGGGGGGCTGTTTTTT. Residues: CASRGTSNTGGLFF.

The chain combines TRBV2 with TRBJ1-2, with 11 bases identical to TRBD1. The germline CDR1 and CDR2 sequences are SNHLY and FYNNEI. The CDR3 has 15 residues. Germline trimming cut 6 bases from V and 4 bases from J; bases unmatched to any gene: 7. Here the CDR3 reads CASSQGQGASYGYTF. The CDR3 DNA reads as TGTGCCAGCAGCCAAGGACAGGGGGCTTCCTATGGCTACACCTTC.

The chain joins TRBV11-2 to TRBJ1-2; D not resolved. Trimming removed 5 bases at V and 8 bases at J, with 12 bases between. Germline V gene sequence: CDR1 SGHAT, CDR2 FQNNGV. The CDR3 contains 12 residues. The CDR3 DNA follows: TGTGCCAGCAGCCCAAACCTGGGCGGCTACACCTTC. It translates to CASSPNLGGYTF. The full variable domain, completed using reference TRBV11-2 and TRBJ1-2, is EAGVAQSPRYKIIEKRQSVAFWCNPISGHATLYWYQQILGQGPKLLIQFQNNGVVDDSQLPKDRFSAERLKGVDSTLKIQPAKLEDSAVYLCASSPNLGGYTFGSGTRLTVV.

The chain links TRBV7-9 to TRBJ2-5; the D is unclear. The end of the DNA fits TRBJ2-7 better, so the J call may be wrong. Germline CDR1 reads SEHNR; CDR2 reads FQNEAQ (reference sequence). The CDR3 loop spans 13 amino acids. The CDR3: CASSLAQIYEQYF. The CDR3 DNA reads as TGTGCCAGCAGCTTAGCGCAAATCTACGAGCAGTACTTC.

This clonotype has only a few counts. The rearrangement uses TRBV7-2 and TRBJ2-3; D tentatively reads TRBD1 or TRBD2 (5 bases each). CDR1 and CDR2 from the germline V gene are SGHTA and FQGNSA. The CDR3 runs to 15 residues. V gave up 6 bases and J gave up 2 bases, with 15 bases separating them. The CDR3 DNA is TGTGCCAGCAGACTAGAGGGGTGGGTCACAGATACGCAGTATTTT. Translation gives CASRLEGWVTDTQYF. Using reference TRBV7-2 and TRBJ2-3 for the parts outside the CDR3, the full variable domain is GAGVSQSPSNKVTEKGKDVELRCDPISGHTALYWYRQSLGQGLEFLIYFQGNSAPDKSGLPSDRFSAERTGGSVSTLTIQRTQQEDSAVYLCASRLEGWVTDTQYFGPGTRLTVL.

In its sample, this clonotype was seen once. This chain uses TRBV12-3 or TRBV12-4 with TRBJ1-4; TRBD1 is a possible D gene (5 bases). The V gene lost 6 bases and the J gene lost 5 bases, with 10 bases spanning the gap. This CDR3 spans 13 amino acids. The CDR3 loop is CASRPGRNEKLFF. CDR3 in DNA: TGTGCCAGCAGGCCGGGGCGGAATGAAAAACTGTTTTTT.

A few counts support this clonotype. The CDR3: CASSLDYGLVTAASNSPLHF. The CDR3 DNA sequence: TGTGCCAGCAGCTTAGATTATGGGTTGGTAACAGCCGCATCAAATTCACCCCTCCACTTT. V usage is TRBV11-2 and J usage is TRBJ1-6, with D unresolved. The CDR3 loop spans 20 amino acids. Between the trimmed V and J ends, which lost 0 bases and 7 bases, there was a span of 25 bases. The germline V gene encodes CDR1 SGHAT and CDR2 FQNNGV.

This clonotype was counted ten times or more. CDR3 coding DNA: TGTGCCAGCAGTTACTCGGAGAACACTGAAGCTTTCTTT. It yields the protein CASSYSENTEAFF. The V gene is TRBV6-5, the J gene TRBJ1-1; D is unclear. The CDR3 covers 13 residues. The germline CDR1 and CDR2 sequences are MNHEY and SVGAGI. V shed 0 bases and J shed 1 base, with 3 bases lying between them.

This clonotype was found many times. This chain uses TRBV4-3 with TRBJ1-4, with a weak D call TRBD1 (6 bases). The CDR3 consists of 15 residues. From germline, CDR1 is LGHNA and CDR2 YSLEER. The germline V and J ends were trimmed by 0 bases and 5 bases, with 10 bases remaining between them. In DNA form, the CDR3 reads TGCGCCAGCAGCCAAGAGGACAGAGAGAATGAAAAACTGTTTTTT. Its translation is CASSQEDRENEKLFF.

The rearrangement joins TRBV20-1 to TRBJ2-1; a possible D gene is TRBD1 (5 bases). The CDR3 loop spans 13 amino acids. The V gene lost 3 bases and the J gene lost 9 bases, with 15 bases spanning the gap. CDR1 and CDR2 (germline): DFQATT, SNEGSKA (reference sequence). CDR3: CSARDILAGEQFF. CDR3 in DNA: TGCAGTGCTAGGGACATCCTGGCAGGTGAGCAGTTCTTC.

There are a few counts of this clonotype. The chain is built from TRBV28 and TRBJ1-4; no firm D call. The CDR3 runs to 14 residues. Germline V gene sequence: CDR1 MDHEN, CDR2 SYDVKM. Trimming pared 5 bases from V and 7 bases from J, leaving 14 bases between. DNA for the CDR3: TGTGCCAGCAGTCTCACGGGTTTCGGTGAAAAACTGTTTTTT. This translates into CASSLTGFGEKLFF.

This clonotype appeared a few times. V and J are TRBV19 and TRBJ1-1; unclear D gene. The V and J ends lost 3 bases and 7 bases respectively, with 15 bases between them. Germline-derived CDR1 and CDR2 are LNHDA and SQIVND (reference sequence). The CDR3 covers 14 residues. The CDR3 is CASSMDSPGLEAFF. The CDR3 DNA is TGTGCCAGTAGTATGGATTCCCCCGGACTTGAAGCTTTCTTT.

In this sample, this clonotype turned up a few times. CDR3 DNA sequence: TGTGCCAGCACCCGGACTAGCGACTACGAGCAGTACTTC. Translation gives CASTRTSDYEQYF. The chain is built from TRBV28 and TRBJ2-7, with 9 positions matching TRBD2. V trimming: 7 bases; J trimming: 3 bases; junction bases outside the gene matches: 4. From germline, CDR1 is MDHEN and CDR2 SYDVKM. The CDR3 totals 13 residues.

This clonotype was found once. V gene TRBV11-2 combines with J gene TRBJ2-5; D is unclear. The assigned J gene may be wrong: the sequence end matches TRBJ2-7 better. Germline V gene lookup returns CDR1 SGHAT and CDR2 FQNNGV. The CDR3 is 13 amino acids. Here the CDR3 DNA reads TGTGCCAGCAGCTTAGTGGTGTTCCCCGAGCAGTACTTC. This sequence encodes CASSLVVFPEQYF.

The V gene is TRBV7-6, the J gene TRBJ2-5; D is undetermined. The DNA end lines up better with TRBJ2-7; the J call may be wrong. This CDR3 comprises 12 residues. CDR1 SGHVS and CDR2 FNYEAQ come from the germline V gene. The CDR3 region has the DNA TGTGCCAGCAGCACCGATGGGGTCGAGCAGTACTTC. Residues: CASSTDGVEQYF.

In its sample, this clonotype was seen a few times. The V gene is TRBV2, the J gene TRBJ2-5; D is possibly TRBD1 or TRBD2 (5 bases each). The CDR3 totals 15 residues. Germline V gives CDR1 SNHLY, CDR2 FYNNEI. V lost 7 bases, J lost 2 bases, and 17 bases lay in between. The CDR3 reads CASTETGRLQETQYF. CDR3 coding DNA: TGTGCCAGCACCGAAACGGGACGCCTTCAAGAGACCCAGTACTTC.

A few counts support this clonotype. V usage is TRBV4-1 and J usage is TRBJ1-1, with no clear D. This CDR3 region has 12 residues. V was shortened by 4 bases and J by 4 bases, with 7 bases between the two germline ends. Germline V gene sequence: CDR1 MGHRA, CDR2 YSYEKL. The CDR3 sequence: CASSPVGTEAFF. The CDR3 bases are TGCGCCAGCAGCCCGGTTGGCACTGAAGCTTTCTTT.

In this sample, this clonotype turned up a few times. The rearrangement links TRBV2 to TRBJ1-4, with a tentative D call TRBD1 (6 bases). Germline CDR1 and CDR2: SNHLY and FYNNEI. Deletions cut 2 bases from V and 4 bases from J, with 8 bases between. The CDR3 is 14 residues long. The CDR3 DNA reads TGTGCCAGCAGTGAACAGGGGATTAATGAAAAACTGTTTTTT. Residues: CASSEQGINEKLFF.

V and J are TRBV2 and TRBJ1-5; D is unresolved. Germline values: CDR1 SNHLY, CDR2 FYNNEI. The CDR3 totals 15 residues. V was pared by 2 bases and J by 7 bases, with 15 bases between. The CDR3 reads CASSESFGGLQPQHF. The DNA of the CDR3 is TGTGCCAGCAGTGAATCCTTCGGAGGGTTGCAGCCCCAGCATTTT.

This clonotype was picked up a small number of times. The chain joins TRBV6-5 to TRBJ1-1; the match to TRBD1 covers 9 bases. The CDR3 runs to 14 residues. The junction had 5 bases not matched to a gene; V was cut back by 6 bases and J by 3 bases. From germline, CDR1 is MNHEY and CDR2 SVGAGI. The CDR3: CASRYRGQDTEAFF. As DNA, the CDR3 is TGTGCCAGCAGGTACAGGGGGCAGGACACTGAAGCTTTCTTT.

The chain employs TRBV2 and TRBJ1-3; 7 bases align to TRBD1. Germline V gene data show CDR1 as SNHLY and CDR2 as FYNNEI. This CDR3 spans 14 amino acids. V was pared by 4 bases and J by 3 bases, with 3 bases of the junction left unmatched. Here the CDR3 reads CASSVRGFGNTIYF. The DNA for the CDR3 is TGTGCCAGCAGTGTCAGGGGGTTTGGAAACACCATATATTTT.

The chain uses TRBV4-1 and TRBJ1-5; tentatively, D is TRBD1 (6 bases). The V end was cut by 1 base, the J end by 0 bases, with 19 bases between. CDR3 length equals 19 residues. CDR1 MGHRA and CDR2 YSYEKL come from the germline V gene. CDR3 loop: CASSQATRGGAISNQPQHF. CDR3 nucleotides: TGCGCCAGCAGCCAAGCTACCAGGGGAGGGGCAATTAGCAATCAGCCCCAGCATTTT.

The table lists this clonotype with a few counts. The CDR3 DNA is TGTGCCAGCAGCAAAGAAGGGCAGGGTAGGCAAGAGACCCAGTACTTC. Translation: CASSKEGQGRQETQYF. The chain carries TRBV21-1 and TRBJ2-5; the table's TRBD1 call for D was not verified on the DNA. TRBV21-1 is noted as a pseudogene. This CDR3 has 16 residues.

This clonotype was observed at least ten times. This chain uses TRBV7-2 with TRBJ2-1; possibly TRBD1 or TRBD2 for D (6 bases each). The germline gives CDR1 SGHTA, CDR2 FQGNSA. There are 15 residues in the CDR3. V lost 4 bases, J lost 0 bases, and 10 bases lay in between. The chain's CDR3 is CASSSGASSYNEQFF. In DNA form, the CDR3 reads TGTGCCAGCAGCTCGGGGGCGAGCTCCTACAATGAGCAGTTCTTC.

V gene TRBV6-1 combines with J gene TRBJ1-5, with D perhaps matching TRBD1 (6 bases). Germline V gene lookup returns CDR1 MNHNS and CDR2 SASEGT. This CDR3 has 14 amino acids. Trimming took off 6 bases at V and 4 bases at J, with 13 bases between the two ends. The CDR3 protein is CASRLGQQNQPQHF. CDR3 nucleotide sequence: TGTGCCAGCAGACTCGGACAGCAGAATCAGCCCCAGCATTTT.

This clonotype was found many times. V usage is TRBV4-1 and J usage is TRBJ1-2; no reliable D call. V was clipped by 1 base and J by 2 bases, with 14 bases between them. CDR1 is MGHRA, CDR2 YSYEKL, per germline. The CDR3 is 16 amino acids. The CDR3 region is CASSQASRVGNYGYTF. The CDR3, as DNA: TGCGCCAGCAGCCAAGCTTCCAGAGTTGGGAACTATGGCTACACCTTC.

The chain recombines TRBV7-9 with TRBJ2-2; D gene uncertain. This CDR3 has 15 residues. Between the trimmed V and J ends, which lost 2 bases and 5 bases, there was a span of 12 bases. The V gene's germline CDR1 is SEHNR and CDR2 FQNEAQ (reference sequence). The CDR3 here is CASSLIGLATGELFF. The CDR3 bases are TGTGCCAGCAGCTTAATAGGGCTCGCGACCGGGGAGCTGTTTTTT.

The gene calls are TRBV7-3 and TRBJ2-1; the D is unclear. This CDR3 spans 19 amino acids. Trimming shortened V by 0 bases and J by 2 bases, and 20 bases separated the two germline ends. Germline V gene sequence: CDR1 SGHTA, CDR2 FQGTGA. The CDR3 coding sequence is TGTGCCAGCAGCTTAACGTTTGTTAAGGGAAAAATAACCTACAATGAGCAGTTCTTC. Translated, it gives CASSLTFVKGKITYNEQFF.

This sequence joins TRBV7-9 and TRBJ2-6; 7 bases agree with TRBD1. V gave up 5 bases and J gave up 0 bases; unmatched junction bases: 10. The CDR3 is 18 residues long. Germline V gene lookup returns CDR1 SEHNR and CDR2 FQNEAQ (reference sequence). CDR3 residues: CASSQRQGDLSGANVLTF. CDR3 nucleotide sequence: TGTGCCAGCAGCCAAAGGCAGGGGGATCTCTCTGGGGCCAACGTCCTGACTTTC.